This TCR beta chain was found in a study of CD8 T cells in ankylosing spondylitis. Study-level points and caveats: One TCR beta motif, made up of under ten highly homologous variants, appeared characteristic of ankylosing spondylitis blood. Prior literature has documented some motif variants in synovial fluid and blood from reactive arthritis.

Generation of TCR beta libraries employed quantitative 5'-RACE incorporating molecular barcodes. One entry per CDR3 protein results from TCRdb running MiXCR on the 5' RACE reads. The sample yields more than 95,000 distinct CDR3 sequences, roughly 8.3% seen once. Remarks on this clonotype: The antigen is undetermined.

CDR3 length: 15 residues. V was clipped by 5 bases and J by 2 bases, with 13 bases between them. The germline CDR1 and CDR2 sequences are MNHEY and SVGAGI. This chain joins TRBV6-5 and TRBJ1-5; the D is unclear. The receptor was isolated from a male donor with ankylosing spondylitis or in good health (not recorded which). Material for sequencing was blood, either unsorted or a sorted T cell fraction (not recorded which). Written as DNA, the CDR3 is TGTGCCAGCAGTGGTCTAGATTGGGGCAATCAGCCCCAGCATTTT. The encoded protein is CASSGLDWGNQPQHF.